Listed below are T cell receptor beta chains from one sample, sequenced in a study of blood T cell repertoires in COVID-19. Assay used: immunoSEQ multiplex PCR; TCRdb lists only in-frame clones, some missing. The sample lists 200,000 or so clones, 70% to 85% seen once, with around 6.9% in the top ten. Sequencing used peripheral blood. Receptors were obtained from a human donor with acute or convalescent COVID-19. The donor label of this sample is uncertain. The CDR3 runs from the conserved cysteine through the conserved F or W.

v_call	j_call	cdr3_aa
TRBV25-1	TRBJ1-2	CASTLTGGTLNYGYTF
TRBV5-5	TRBJ1-1	CASSLTGVNTEAFF
TRBV6-5	TRBJ2-1	CASSSWDRDNEQFF
TRBV10-3	TRBJ2-3	CAIRGQGTDTQYF
TRBV9	TRBJ1-2	CASSLTRDRGFNGYTF
TRBV6-5	TRBJ2-1	CASSQSGRTYNEQFF
TRBV19	TRBJ1-5	CASGRGGFVQPQHF
TRBV2	TRBJ1-2	CASSIQLSYGYTF
TRBV7-9	TRBJ1-1	CASSPRQGRAEAFF
TRBV6-1	TRBJ1-2	CASSEDQGARGYTF
TRBV5-4	TRBJ2-7	CASSLDLAGGAYEQYF
TRBV7-8	TRBJ2-7	CASSLGYQGSYEQYF
TRBV19	TRBJ1-5	CASSIVGSNQPQHF
TRBV28	TRBJ2-3	CASGQGVEDTQYF
TRBV18	TRBJ1-1	CASSPTRGDTEAFF
TRBV11-2	TRBJ2-2	CASSLGGGGSHTGELFF
TRBV27	TRBJ2-2	CASSFITRNTGELFF
TRBV15	TRBJ2-1	CATSRGRGSSYNEQFF
TRBV6-5	TRBJ1-4	CATETGGAGDRKLFF
TRBV5-4	TRBJ2-7	CASSFGRDYEQYF
TRBV5-1	TRBJ2-5	CASSLATSGSETQYF
TRBV24-1	TRBJ2-2	CATSRGQGANTGELFF
TRBV7-9	TRBJ2-1	CASARPSGSLVEQFF
TRBV19	TRBJ2-5	CASSPPGAAKGETQYF
TRBV27	TRBJ1-5	CASRRGNSNQPQHF
TRBV6-1	TRBJ2-2	CASRDLGRNTGELFF
TRBV21-1	TRBJ2-1	CASSNWREGPNEQFF
TRBV7-3	TRBJ2-3	CASSPGGSTDTQYF
TRBV28	TRBJ2-1	CASSFYSGSSHNEQFF
TRBV7-3	TRBJ2-3	CASSLTGRATDTQYF
TRBV10-3	TRBJ1-5	CATRGGALSNQPQHF
TRBV5-4	TRBJ2-1	CASSLPGPTYNEQFF
TRBV5-1	TRBJ2-2	CASSFQTGLAGGPSTGELFF
TRBV3-1/TRBV3-2	TRBJ2-1	CASSRASGSYDNEQFF
TRBV7-9	TRBJ1-2	CASSLGTAFGYTF
TRBV6-6	TRBJ1-5	CASRAEGINQPQHF
TRBV18	TRBJ2-2	CASSPDRSNTGELFF
TRBV2	TRBJ1-3	CASSNRDRGNTIYF
TRBV6-5	TRBJ1-5	CASSSQTPRNQPQHF
TRBV29-1	TRBJ1-1	CSVEGQQNTEAFF
TRBV5-1	TRBJ2-2	CASSADYWNTGELFF
TRBV10-3	TRBJ1-1	CAIRKQAMNTEAFF
TRBV28	TRBJ2-7	CASRRSEVKQYF
TRBV7-2	TRBJ2-3	CASRVAGVTDTQYF
TRBV27	TRBJ1-5	CASRSGQGASQPQHF
TRBV5-1	TRBJ2-3	CASSLAGQSSTDTQYF
TRBV10-3	TRBJ2-2	CAISRERSANTGELFF